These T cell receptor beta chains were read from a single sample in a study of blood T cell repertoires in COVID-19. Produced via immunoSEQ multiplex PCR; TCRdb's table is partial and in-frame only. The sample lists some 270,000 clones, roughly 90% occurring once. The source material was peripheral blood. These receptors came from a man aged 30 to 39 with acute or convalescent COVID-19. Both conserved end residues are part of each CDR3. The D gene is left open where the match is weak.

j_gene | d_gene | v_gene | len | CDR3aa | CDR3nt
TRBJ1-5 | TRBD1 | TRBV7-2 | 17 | CASSKGTGFYSNQPQHF | TGTGCCAGCAGCAAAGGGACAGGCTTTTATAGCAATCAGCCCCAGCATTTT
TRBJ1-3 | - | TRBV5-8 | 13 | CASTRGFGNTIYF | TGTGCCAGCACTCGGGGTTTTGGAAACACCATATATTTT
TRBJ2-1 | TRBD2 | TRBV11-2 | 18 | CASSLDSIQRGLRNEQFF | TGTGCCAGCAGCTTAGATAGTATCCAGCGGGGACTTCGGAATGAGCAGTTCTTC
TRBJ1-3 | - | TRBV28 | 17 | CASSLSPAESSGNTIYF | TGTGCCAGCAGTTTATCCCCAGCGGAGAGCTCTGGAAACACCATATATTTT
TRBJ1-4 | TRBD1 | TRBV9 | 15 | CASSPHGTGGIKLFF | TGTGCCAGCAGCCCCCACGGGACAGGGGGGATAAAACTGTTTTTT
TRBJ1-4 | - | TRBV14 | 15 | CASSQDGIAGAELFF | TGTGCCAGCAGCCAAGACGGAATAGCCGGCGCGGAACTGTTTTTT
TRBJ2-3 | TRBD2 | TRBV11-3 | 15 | CASSLTSGTTDTQYF | TGTGCCAGCAGCCTGACTAGCGGGACCACAGATACGCAGTATTTT
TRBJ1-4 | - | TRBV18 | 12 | CASSPVSEKLFF | TGTGCCAGCTCACCTGTTAGCGAAAAACTGTTTTTT
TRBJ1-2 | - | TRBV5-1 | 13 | CASSLGGPYGYTF | TGCGCCAGCAGCTTGGGAGGCCCCTATGGCTACACCTTC
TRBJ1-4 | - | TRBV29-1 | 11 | CSARQDEKLFF | TGCAGCGCTAGACAGGATGAAAAACTGTTTTTT
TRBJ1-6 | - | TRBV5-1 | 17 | CASSLVQGRTYNSPLHF | TGCGCCAGCAGCTTGGTGCAGGGAAGGACCTATAATTCACCCCTCCACTTT
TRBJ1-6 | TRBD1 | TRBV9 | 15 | CASSILGTGITPLHF | TGTGCCAGCAGCATTTTGGGGACAGGAATTACACCCCTCCACTTT
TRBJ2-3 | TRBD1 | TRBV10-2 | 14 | CASTSDRVTDTQYF | TGCGCCAGCACATCGGACAGGGTCACAGATACGCAGTATTTT
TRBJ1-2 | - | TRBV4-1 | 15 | CASSQMTTGDYGYTF | TGCGCCAGCAGCCAAATGACGACTGGTGACTATGGCTACACCTTC
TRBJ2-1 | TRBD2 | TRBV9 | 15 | CASSTSGGKYNEQFF | TGTGCCAGCAGTACTAGCGGGGGGAAGTACAATGAGCAGTTCTTC